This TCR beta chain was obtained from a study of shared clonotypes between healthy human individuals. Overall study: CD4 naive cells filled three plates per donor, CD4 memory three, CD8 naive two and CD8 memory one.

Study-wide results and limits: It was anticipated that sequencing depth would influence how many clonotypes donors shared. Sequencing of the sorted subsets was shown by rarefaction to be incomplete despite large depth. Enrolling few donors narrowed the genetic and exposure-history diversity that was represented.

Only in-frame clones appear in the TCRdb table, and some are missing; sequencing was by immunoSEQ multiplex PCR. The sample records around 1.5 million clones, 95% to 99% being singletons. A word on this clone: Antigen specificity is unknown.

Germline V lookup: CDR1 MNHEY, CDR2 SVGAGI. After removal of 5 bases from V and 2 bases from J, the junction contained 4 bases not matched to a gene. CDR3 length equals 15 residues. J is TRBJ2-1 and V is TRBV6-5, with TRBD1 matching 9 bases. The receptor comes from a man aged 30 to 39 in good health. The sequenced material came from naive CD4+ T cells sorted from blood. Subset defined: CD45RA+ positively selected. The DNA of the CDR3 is TGTGCCAGCAGTACCACAGGGGGCACCTACAATGAGCAGTTCTTC. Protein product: CASSTTGGTYNEQFF.